A selection of T cell receptor beta chains follows, all from one sample in a study of response to subunit inactivated influenza vaccine. TCRdb reprocessed the RT-PCR reads via MiXCR and lists one record per CDR3 protein. The sample yields about 800,000 distinct CDR3 sequences, 21% seen once. Source: PBMCs from blood, taken roughly 5 days after vaccination. Every receptor here comes from a man aged 50 to 59 who received an inactivated influenza vaccine. Each CDR3 is given with its conserved first and last residue. The order of the fields is J gene, clone size, D gene, V gene, CDR3 protein. A D gene is named only where the DNA matches it firmly. Clone size is given for some rows only: seen once, a few or many times, or a class if the clone is expanded.

J gene: TRBJ2-2
clone size: .
D gene: .
V gene: TRBV5-6
CDR3 protein: CAIGPGLNTGELLF

J gene: TRBJ2-7
clone size: few
D gene: .
V gene: TRBV12-3/TRBV12-4
CDR3 protein: CASSGGIGGTHF

J gene: TRBJ2-7
clone size: .
D gene: TRBD2
V gene: TRBV11-1
CDR3 protein: CASTAGRHDEQYF

J gene: TRBJ2-7
clone size: .
D gene: TRBD2
V gene: TRBV20-1
CDR3 protein: CSAPRDYGSYEQYF

J gene: TRBJ2-7
clone size: few
D gene: TRBD2
V gene: TRBV20-1
CDR3 protein: CSASGAGDYEQYF

J gene: TRBJ2-7
clone size: .
D gene: TRBD2
V gene: TRBV13
CDR3 protein: CASSLGTSGGPGYF

J gene: TRBJ1-2
clone size: .
D gene: .
V gene: TRBV29-1
CDR3 protein: CSVMGFYGYTF

J gene: TRBJ2-1
clone size: .
D gene: .
V gene: TRBV25-1
CDR3 protein: CASSGLQAGSGFYNEQFF

J gene: TRBJ2-1
clone size: many
D gene: TRBD2
V gene: TRBV6-4
CDR3 protein: CASKASGSSYNEQFF

J gene: TRBJ2-5
clone size: few
D gene: TRBD1
V gene: TRBV20-1
CDR3 protein: CSATLPTGEETQYF

J gene: TRBJ2-7
clone size: few
D gene: .
V gene: TRBV12-3/TRBV12-4
CDR3 protein: CASKPGSYYEQYF

J gene: TRBJ2-7
clone size: .
D gene: TRBD2
V gene: TRBV7-2
CDR3 protein: CASSRGLAGFGYEQYF

J gene: TRBJ2-3
clone size: .
D gene: .
V gene: TRBV14
CDR3 protein: CASSHRTPGADTQYF

J gene: TRBJ1-6
clone size: few
D gene: TRBD1
V gene: TRBV11-2
CDR3 protein: CASNSPLGQGYSPLHF

J gene: TRBJ1-2
clone size: many
D gene: .
V gene: TRBV3-1
CDR3 protein: CASSRGTNGYTF

J gene: TRBJ2-3
clone size: .
D gene: .
V gene: TRBV29-1
CDR3 protein: CSVEMRDVADTQYF

J gene: TRBJ2-3
clone size: many
D gene: .
V gene: TRBV9
CDR3 protein: CASSVGPLSIARPTDTQYF

J gene: TRBJ1-6
clone size: few
D gene: .
V gene: TRBV27
CDR3 protein: CASSFANSPLHF